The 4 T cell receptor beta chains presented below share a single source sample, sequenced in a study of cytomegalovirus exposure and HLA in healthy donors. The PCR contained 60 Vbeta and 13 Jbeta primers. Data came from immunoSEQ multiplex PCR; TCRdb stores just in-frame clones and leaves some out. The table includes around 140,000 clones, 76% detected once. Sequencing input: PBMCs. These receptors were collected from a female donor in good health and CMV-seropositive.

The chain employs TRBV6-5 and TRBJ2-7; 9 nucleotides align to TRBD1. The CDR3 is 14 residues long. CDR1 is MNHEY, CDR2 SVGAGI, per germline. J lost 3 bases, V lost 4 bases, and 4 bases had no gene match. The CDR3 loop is CASSSGTGRYEQYF. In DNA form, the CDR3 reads TGTGCCAGCAGTTCCGGGACAGGGCGCTACGAGCAGTACTTC.

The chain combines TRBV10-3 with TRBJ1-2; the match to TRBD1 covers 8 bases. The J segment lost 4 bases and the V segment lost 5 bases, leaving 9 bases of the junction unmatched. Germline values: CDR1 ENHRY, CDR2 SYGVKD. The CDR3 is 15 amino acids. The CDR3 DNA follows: TGTGCCATCAGTAAGGACAGGGAATCTAGCTATGGCTACACCTTC. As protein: CAISKDRESSYGYTF.

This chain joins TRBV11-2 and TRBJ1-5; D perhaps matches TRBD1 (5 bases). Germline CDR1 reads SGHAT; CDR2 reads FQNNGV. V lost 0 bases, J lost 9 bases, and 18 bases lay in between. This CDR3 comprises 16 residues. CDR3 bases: TGTGCCAGCAGCTTAGACAAGGGACCGCCGGGGGGGCCCCAGCATTTT. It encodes CASSLDKGPPGGPQHF.

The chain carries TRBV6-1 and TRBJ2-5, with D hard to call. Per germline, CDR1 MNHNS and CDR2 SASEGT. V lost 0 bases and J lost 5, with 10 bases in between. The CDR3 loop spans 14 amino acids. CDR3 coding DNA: TGTGCCAGCAGTGAAGCGAGTGGCAGGGAGACCCAGTACTTC. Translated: CASSEASGRETQYF.